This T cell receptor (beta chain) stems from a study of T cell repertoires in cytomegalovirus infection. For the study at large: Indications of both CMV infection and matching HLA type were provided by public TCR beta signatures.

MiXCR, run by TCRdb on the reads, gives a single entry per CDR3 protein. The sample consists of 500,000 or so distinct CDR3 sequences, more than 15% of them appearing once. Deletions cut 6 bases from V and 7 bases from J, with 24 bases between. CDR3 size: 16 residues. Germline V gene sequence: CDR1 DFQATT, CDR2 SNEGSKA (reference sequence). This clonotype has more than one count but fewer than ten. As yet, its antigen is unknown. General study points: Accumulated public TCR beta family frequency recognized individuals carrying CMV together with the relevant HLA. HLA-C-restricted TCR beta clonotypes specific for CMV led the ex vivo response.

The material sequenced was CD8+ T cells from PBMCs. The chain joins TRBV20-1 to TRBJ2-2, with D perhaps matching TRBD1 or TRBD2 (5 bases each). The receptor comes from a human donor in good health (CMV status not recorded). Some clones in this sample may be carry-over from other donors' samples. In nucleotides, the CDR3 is TGCAGTGCCCTGCCGGGACCCCAAGGCCGTAACGGGGAGCTGTTTTTT. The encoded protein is CSALPGPQGRNGELFF.